This T cell receptor beta chain was captured by sequencing in a study of CD8+CD57+ T cells in acquired aplastic anemia. This CDR3 is built from 14 residues. Deletions cut 6 bases from V and 6 bases from J, with 15 bases between. The germline gives CDR1 LNHDA, CDR2 SQIVND (reference sequence). TCR beta VDJ combinations and CDR3 sequences were profiled from genomic DNA. TCRdb reprocessed the reads with MiXCR, giving one entry per CDR3 protein. The sample has 400,000 to 450,000 distinct CDR3 sequences, about two thirds seen once. The genes are TRBV19 and TRBJ1-5; a weak D match, TRBD1 (6 bases). Material for sequencing was sorted CD4+, CD8+, or CD8+CD57+ T cells (not recorded which) from PBMCs. The sequence was obtained from a human donor in good health, serving as a control. CDR3 region: CASSFQTGRQPQHF. The CDR3 nucleotides are TGTGCCAGTAGCTTCCAGACAGGACGTCAGCCCCAGCATTTT.